This TCR beta chain originates from a study of blood T cell repertoires in COVID-19. This CDR3 has 15 amino acids. CDR1 and CDR2 (germline): SGHDN, FVKESK. With 1 base removed from V and 2 bases from J, the gap between germline ends came to 11 bases. In the authors' workflow: The assay estimated nucleated cells by amplifying reference gene primers. Produced via immunoSEQ multiplex PCR; TCRdb's table is partial and in-frame only. The V and J calls and clone size come from that table; D and trimming were worked out from the DNA. Of some 310,000 clones listed, 90% are singletons. This TCR derives from a woman aged 25 to 45 with COVID-19, enrolled during active disease. The specimen was peripheral blood. The rearrangement uses TRBV14 and TRBJ2-5; D perhaps matches TRBD1 (6 bases). The CDR3 is CASSQVTGRQETQYF. The CDR3 nucleotides read TGTGCCAGCAGCCAAGTCACAGGGCGGCAAGAGACCCAGTACTTC.